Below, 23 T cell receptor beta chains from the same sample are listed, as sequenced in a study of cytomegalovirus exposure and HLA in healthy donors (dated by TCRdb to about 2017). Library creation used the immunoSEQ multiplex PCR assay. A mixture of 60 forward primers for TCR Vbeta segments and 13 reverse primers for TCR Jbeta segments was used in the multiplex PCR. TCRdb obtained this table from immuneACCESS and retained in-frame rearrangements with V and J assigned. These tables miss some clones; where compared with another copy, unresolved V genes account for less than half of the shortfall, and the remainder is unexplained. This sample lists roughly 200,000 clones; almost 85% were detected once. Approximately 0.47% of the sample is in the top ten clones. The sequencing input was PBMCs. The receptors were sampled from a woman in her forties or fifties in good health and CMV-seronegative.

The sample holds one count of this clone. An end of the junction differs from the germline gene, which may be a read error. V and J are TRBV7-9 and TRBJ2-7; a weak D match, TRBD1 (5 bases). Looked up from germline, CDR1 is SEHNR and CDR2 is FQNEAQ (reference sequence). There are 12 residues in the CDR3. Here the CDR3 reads CSSSRDQGEQYF. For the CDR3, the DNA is TGTTCCAGCAGCCGTGATCAGGGAGAGCAGTACTTC. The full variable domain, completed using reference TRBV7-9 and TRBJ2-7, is DTGVSQNPRHKITKRGQNVTFRCDPISEHNRLYWYRQTLGQGPEFLTYFQNEAQLEKSRLLSDRFSAERPKGSFSTLEIQRTEQGDSAMYLCSSSRDQGEQYFGPGTRLTVT.

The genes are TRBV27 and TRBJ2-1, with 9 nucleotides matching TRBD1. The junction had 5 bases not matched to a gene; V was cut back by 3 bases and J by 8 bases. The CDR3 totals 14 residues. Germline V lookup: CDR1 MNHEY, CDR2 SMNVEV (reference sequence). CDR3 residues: CASSFGDRAHEQFF. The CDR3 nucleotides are TGTGCCAGCAGTTTCGGGGACAGGGCCCATGAGCAGTTCTTC.

Here the CDR3 DNA reads TGCGCCAGCAGCTTGGGCGCGAATGAAAAACTGTTTTTT. Encoded protein: CASSLGANEKLFF. The chain combines TRBV5-1 with TRBJ1-4; D ambiguous. Germline CDR1 and CDR2: SGHRS and YFSETQ. This CDR3 region has 13 residues. The V end was cut by 0 bases, the J end by 5 bases, with 5 bases between.

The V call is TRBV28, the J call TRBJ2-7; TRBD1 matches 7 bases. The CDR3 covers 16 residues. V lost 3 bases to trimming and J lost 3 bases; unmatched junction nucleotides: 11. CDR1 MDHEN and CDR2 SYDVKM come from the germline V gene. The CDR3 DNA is TGTGCCAGCAGTTTTGGAGACAGGGTTGGTGGCTACGAGCAGTACTTC. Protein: CASSFGDRVGGYEQYF.

The CDR3 protein is CASSTRLAGIYNEQFF. The CDR3 coding sequence is TGCGCCAGCAGCACTCGACTAGCGGGGATTTACAATGAGCAGTTCTTC. J is TRBJ2-1 and V is TRBV4-1; 11 bases line up with TRBD2. Germline V gives CDR1 MGHRA, CDR2 YSYEKL. This CDR3 has 16 amino acids. The V gene end was trimmed by 5 bases and the J gene end by 4 bases; junction bases not matched to a gene: 7.

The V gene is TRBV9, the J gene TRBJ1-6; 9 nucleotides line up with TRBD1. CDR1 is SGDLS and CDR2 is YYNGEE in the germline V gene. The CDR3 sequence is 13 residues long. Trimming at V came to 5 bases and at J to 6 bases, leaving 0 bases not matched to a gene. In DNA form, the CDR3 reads TGTGCCAGCAGGGGACAGGGTAATTCACCCCTCCACTTT. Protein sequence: CASRGQGNSPLHF.

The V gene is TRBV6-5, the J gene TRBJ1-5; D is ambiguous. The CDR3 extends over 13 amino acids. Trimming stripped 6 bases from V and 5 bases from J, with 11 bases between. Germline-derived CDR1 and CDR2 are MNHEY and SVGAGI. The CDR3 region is CASSPTLDQPQHF. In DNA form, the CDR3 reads TGTGCCAGCAGCCCGACACTAGATCAGCCCCAGCATTTT.

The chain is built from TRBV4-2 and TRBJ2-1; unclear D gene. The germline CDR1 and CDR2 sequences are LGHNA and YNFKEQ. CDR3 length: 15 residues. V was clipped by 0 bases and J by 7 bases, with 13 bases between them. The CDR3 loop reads CASSQDSAARNEQFF. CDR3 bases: TGTGCCAGCAGCCAAGATAGTGCGGCCAGAAATGAGCAGTTCTTC.

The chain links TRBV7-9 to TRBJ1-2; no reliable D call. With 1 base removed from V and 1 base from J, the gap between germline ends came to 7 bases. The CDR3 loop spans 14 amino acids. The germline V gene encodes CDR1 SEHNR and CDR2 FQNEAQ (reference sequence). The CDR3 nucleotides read TGTGCCAGCAGCTTAGTTGCGGGTAACTATGGCTACACCTTC. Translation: CASSLVAGNYGYTF.

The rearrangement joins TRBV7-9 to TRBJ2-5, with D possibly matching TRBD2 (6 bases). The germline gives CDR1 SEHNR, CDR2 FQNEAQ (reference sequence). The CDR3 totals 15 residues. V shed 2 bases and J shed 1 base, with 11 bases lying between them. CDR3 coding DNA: TGTGCCAGCAGCTTAAAGACTAGGACCCAAGAGACCCAGTACTTC. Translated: CASSLKTRTQETQYF.

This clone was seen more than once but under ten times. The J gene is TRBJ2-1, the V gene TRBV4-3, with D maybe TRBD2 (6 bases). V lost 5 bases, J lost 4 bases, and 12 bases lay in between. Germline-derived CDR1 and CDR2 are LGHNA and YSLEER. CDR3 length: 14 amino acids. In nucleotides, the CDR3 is TGCGCCAGCAGCGCCGGGCGGGATTACAATGAGCAGTTCTTC. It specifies CASSAGRDYNEQFF.

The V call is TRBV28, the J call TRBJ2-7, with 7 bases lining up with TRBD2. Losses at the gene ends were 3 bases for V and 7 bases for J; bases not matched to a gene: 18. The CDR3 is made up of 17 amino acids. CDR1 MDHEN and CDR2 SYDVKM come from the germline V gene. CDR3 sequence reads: CASSFSGGPAQVREQYF. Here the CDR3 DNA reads TGTGCCAGCAGTTTTTCGGGGGGTCCAGCCCAGGTAAGGGAGCAGTACTTC. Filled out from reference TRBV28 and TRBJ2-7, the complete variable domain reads DVKVTQSSRYLVKRTGEKVFLECVQDMDHENMFWYRQDPGLGLRLIYFSYDVKMKEKGDIPEGYSVSREKKERFSLILESASTNQTSMYLCASSFSGGPAQVREQYFGPGTRLTVT.

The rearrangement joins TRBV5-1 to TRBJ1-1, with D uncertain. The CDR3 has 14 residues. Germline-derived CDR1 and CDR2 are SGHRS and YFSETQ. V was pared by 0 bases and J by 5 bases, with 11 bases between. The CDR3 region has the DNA TGCGCCAGCAGCTTGGTTCCAGAGGGTACTGAAGCTTTCTTT. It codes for CASSLVPEGTEAFF.

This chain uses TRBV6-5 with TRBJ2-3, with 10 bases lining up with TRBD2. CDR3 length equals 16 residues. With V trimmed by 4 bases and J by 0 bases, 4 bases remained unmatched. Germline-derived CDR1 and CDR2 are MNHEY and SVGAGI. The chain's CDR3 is CASSLLAGPSTDTQYF. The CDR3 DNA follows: TGTGCCAGCAGTTTACTAGCGGGGCCTAGCACAGATACGCAGTATTTT.

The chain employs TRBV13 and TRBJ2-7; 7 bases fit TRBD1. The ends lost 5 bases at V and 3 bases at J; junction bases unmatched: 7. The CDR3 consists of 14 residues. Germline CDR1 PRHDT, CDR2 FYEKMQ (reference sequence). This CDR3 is CASSRRDSLYEQYF. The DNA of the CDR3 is TGTGCCAGCAGCCGTCGGGACAGTCTCTACGAGCAGTACTTC.

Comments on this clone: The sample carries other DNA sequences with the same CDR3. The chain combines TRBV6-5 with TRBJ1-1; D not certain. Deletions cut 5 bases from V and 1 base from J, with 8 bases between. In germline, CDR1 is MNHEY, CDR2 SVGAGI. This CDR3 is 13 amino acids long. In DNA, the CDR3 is TGTGCCAGCAGTAGAGGGTCGAACACTGAAGCTTTCTTT. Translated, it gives CASSRGSNTEAFF.

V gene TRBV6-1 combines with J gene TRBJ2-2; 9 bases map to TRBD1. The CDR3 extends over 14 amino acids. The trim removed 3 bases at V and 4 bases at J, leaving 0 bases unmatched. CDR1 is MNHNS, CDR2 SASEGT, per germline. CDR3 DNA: TGTGCCAGCAGTGAGACAGGGGGCACCGGGGAGCTGTTTTTT. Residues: CASSETGGTGELFF.

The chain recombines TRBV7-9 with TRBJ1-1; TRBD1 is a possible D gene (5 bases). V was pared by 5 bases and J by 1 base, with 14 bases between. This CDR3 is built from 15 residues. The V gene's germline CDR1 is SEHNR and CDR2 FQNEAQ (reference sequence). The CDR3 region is CASSPGGLRNTEAFF. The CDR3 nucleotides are TGTGCCAGCAGCCCCGGGGGTTTGCGGAACACTGAAGCTTTCTTT.

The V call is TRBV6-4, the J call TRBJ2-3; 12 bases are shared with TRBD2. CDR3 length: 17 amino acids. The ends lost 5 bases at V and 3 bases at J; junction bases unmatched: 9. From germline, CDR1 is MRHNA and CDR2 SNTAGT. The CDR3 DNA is TGTGCCAGCAGTCCCGGACTAGCGGGGACAGAGACAGATACGCAGTATTTT. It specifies CASSPGLAGTETDTQYF.

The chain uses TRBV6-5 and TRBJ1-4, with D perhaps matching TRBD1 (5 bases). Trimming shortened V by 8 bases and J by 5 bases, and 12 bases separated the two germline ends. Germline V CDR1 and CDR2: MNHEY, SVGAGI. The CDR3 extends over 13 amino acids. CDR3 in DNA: TGTGCCAGCGGCGGGGGTGGGAATGAAAAACTGTTTTTT. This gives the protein CASGGGGNEKLFF.

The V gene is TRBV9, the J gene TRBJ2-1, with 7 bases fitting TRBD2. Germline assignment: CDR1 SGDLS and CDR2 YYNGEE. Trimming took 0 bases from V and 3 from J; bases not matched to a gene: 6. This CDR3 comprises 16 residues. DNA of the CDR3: TGTGCCAGCAGCGTAGCTGCGGGAGTTGGCTACAATGAGCAGTTCTTC. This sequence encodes CASSVAAGVGYNEQFF.

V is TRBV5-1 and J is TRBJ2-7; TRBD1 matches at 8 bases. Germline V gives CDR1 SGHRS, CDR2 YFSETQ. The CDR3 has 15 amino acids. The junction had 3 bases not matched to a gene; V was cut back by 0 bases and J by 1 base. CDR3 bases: TGCGCCAGCAGCTTGGGGACAGGGAATTCCTACGAGCAGTACTTC. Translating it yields CASSLGTGNSYEQYF. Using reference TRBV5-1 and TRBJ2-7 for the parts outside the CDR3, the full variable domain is KAGVTQTPRYLIKTRGQQVTLSCSPISGHRSVSWYQQTPGQGLQFLFEYFSETQRNKGNFPGRFSGRQFSNSRSEMNVSTLELGDSALYLCASSLGTGNSYEQYFGPGTRLTVT.

The CDR3 DNA reads as TGCAGATGGATTAGGGGCAATGAGCAGTTCTTC. Its protein product is CRWIRGNEQFF. The chain joins TRBV20-1 to TRBJ2-1; weak D call: TRBD1 (5 bases). The CDR3 consists of 11 residues. Germline assignment: CDR1 DFQATT and CDR2 SNEGSKA (reference sequence).